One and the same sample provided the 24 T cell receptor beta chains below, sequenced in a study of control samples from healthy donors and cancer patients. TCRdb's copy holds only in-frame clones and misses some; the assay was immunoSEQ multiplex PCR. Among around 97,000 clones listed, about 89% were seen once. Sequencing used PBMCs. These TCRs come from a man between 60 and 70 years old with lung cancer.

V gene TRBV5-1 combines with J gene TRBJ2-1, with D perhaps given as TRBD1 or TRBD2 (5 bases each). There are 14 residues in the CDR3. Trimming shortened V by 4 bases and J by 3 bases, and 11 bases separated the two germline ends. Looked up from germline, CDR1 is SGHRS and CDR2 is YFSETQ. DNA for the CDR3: TGCGCCAGCAGCATGGGACCGGACTACAATGAGCAGTTCTTC. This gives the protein CASSMGPDYNEQFF.

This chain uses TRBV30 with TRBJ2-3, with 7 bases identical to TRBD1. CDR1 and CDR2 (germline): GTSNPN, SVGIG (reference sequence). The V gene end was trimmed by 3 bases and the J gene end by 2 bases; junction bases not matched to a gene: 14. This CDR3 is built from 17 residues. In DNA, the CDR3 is TGTGCCTGGAGGAATACCAACAGGGGCTCCTTCACAGATACGCAGTATTTT. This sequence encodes CAWRNTNRGSFTDTQYF.

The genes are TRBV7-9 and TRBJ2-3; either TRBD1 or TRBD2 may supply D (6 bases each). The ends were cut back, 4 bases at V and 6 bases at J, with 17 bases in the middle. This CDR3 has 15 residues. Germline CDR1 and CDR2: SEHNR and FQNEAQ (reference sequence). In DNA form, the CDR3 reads TGTGCCAGCAGCTCCGGAGGGGGTTTGGTGGATACGCAGTATTTT. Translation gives CASSSGGGLVDTQYF.

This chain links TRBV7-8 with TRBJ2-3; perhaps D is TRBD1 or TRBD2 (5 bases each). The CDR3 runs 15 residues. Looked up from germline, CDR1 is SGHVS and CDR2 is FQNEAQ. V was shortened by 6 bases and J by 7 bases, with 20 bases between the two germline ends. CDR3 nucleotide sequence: TGTGCCAGCAGTCCTCTCGGGACCCTCCAAAATACGCAGTATTTT. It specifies CASSPLGTLQNTQYF.

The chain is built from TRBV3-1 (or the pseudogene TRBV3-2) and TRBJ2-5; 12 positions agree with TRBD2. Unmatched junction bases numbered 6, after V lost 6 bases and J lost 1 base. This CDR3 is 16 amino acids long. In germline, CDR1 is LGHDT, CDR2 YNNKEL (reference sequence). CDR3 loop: CASSFGLAGLQETQYF. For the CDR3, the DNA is TGTGCCAGCAGTTTCGGACTAGCGGGGCTCCAAGAGACCCAGTACTTC.

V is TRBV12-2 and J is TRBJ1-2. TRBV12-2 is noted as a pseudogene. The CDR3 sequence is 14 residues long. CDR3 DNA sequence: TGTGCAAGTCGCCCCCGAAGGGCAGAAAGTGGCTACACCTTC. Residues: CASRPRRAESGYTF.

CDR3 amino acids: CASSRKGNTGELFF. The CDR3 region has the DNA TGTGCCAGCAGCAGGAAGGGGAACACCGGGGAGCTGTTTTTT. The gene calls are TRBV7-3 and TRBJ2-2; no firm D call. The length of the CDR3 is 14 residues. Germline CDR1 and CDR2: SGHTA and FQGTGA. V was clipped by 5 bases and J by 1 base, with 8 bases between them.

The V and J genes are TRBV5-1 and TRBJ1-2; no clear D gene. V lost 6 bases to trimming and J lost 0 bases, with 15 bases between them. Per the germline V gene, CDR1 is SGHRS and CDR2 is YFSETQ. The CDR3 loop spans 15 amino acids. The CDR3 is CASTSNPLANYGYTF. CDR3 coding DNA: TGCGCCAGCACCTCCAACCCTCTAGCTAACTATGGCTACACCTTC.

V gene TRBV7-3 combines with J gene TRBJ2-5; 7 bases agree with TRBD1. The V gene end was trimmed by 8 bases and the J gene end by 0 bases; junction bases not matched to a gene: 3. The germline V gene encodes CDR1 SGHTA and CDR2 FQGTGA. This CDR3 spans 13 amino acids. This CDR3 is CASSGQYQETQYF. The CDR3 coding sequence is TGTGCCAGCTCGGGACAGTACCAAGAGACCCAGTACTTC.

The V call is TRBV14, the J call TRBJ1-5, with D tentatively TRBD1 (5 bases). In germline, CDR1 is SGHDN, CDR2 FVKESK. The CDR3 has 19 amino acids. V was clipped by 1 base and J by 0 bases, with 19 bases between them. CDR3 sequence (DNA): TGTGCCAGCAGCCAAGTGATGGGACCAGAGGTGGTTAGCAATCAGCCCCAGCATTTT. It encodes CASSQVMGPEVVSNQPQHF.

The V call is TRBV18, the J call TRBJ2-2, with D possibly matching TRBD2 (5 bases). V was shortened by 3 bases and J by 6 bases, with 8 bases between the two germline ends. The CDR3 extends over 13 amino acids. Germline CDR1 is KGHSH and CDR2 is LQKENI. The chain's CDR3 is CASSPMEAGELFF. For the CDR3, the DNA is TGTGCCAGCTCACCGATGGAGGCCGGGGAGCTGTTTTTT.

CDR3 nucleotides: TGTGCCAGCAGCGTCTCCGGGACAGCCTACGAGCAGTACTTC. Protein product: CASSVSGTAYEQYF. V gene TRBV9 combines with J gene TRBJ2-7; TRBD1 matches at 7 bases. This CDR3 is built from 14 residues. Per germline, CDR1 SGDLS and CDR2 YYNGEE. Losses at the gene ends were 2 bases for V and 2 bases for J; bases not matched to a gene: 4.

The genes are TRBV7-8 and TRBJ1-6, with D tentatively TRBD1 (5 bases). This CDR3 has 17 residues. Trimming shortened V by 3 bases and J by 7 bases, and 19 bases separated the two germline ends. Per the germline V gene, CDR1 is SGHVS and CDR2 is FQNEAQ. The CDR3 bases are TGTGCCAGCAGCTTCTACCGGCAACAGGTCCCGAATTCACCCCTCCACTTT. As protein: CASSFYRQQVPNSPLHF.

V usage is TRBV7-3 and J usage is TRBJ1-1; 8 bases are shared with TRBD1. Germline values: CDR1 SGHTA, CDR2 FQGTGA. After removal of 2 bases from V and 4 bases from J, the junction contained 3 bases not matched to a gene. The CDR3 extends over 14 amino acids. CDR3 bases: TGTGCCAGCAGCTTATCAGGGGGCCGCACTGAAGCTTTCTTT. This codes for CASSLSGGRTEAFF.

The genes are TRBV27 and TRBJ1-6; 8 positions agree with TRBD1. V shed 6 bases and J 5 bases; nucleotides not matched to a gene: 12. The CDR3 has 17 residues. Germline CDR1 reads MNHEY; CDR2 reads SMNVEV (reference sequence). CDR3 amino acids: CASRKDSTGANNSPLHF. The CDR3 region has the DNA TGTGCCAGCAGGAAAGACTCGACAGGGGCTAATAATTCACCCCTCCACTTT.

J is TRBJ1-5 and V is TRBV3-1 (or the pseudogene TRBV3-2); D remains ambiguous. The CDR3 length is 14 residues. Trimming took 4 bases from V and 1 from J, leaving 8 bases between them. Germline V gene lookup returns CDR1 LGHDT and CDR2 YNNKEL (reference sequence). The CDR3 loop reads CASSPGQSNQPQHF. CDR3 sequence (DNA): TGTGCCAGCAGCCCGGGCCAAAGCAATCAGCCCCAGCATTTT.

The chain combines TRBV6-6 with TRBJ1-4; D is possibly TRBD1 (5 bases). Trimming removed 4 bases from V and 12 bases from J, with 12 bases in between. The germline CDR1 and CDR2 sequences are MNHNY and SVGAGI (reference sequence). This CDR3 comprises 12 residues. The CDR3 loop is CASSFGQEELFF. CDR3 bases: TGTGCCAGCAGTTTTGGACAAGAAGAACTGTTTTTT.

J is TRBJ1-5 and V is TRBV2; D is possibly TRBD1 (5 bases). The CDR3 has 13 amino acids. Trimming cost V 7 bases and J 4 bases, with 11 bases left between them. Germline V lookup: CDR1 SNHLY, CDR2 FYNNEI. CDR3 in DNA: TGTGCCAGCACGGCAGGGCTGAATCAGCCCCAGCATTTT. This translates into CASTAGLNQPQHF.

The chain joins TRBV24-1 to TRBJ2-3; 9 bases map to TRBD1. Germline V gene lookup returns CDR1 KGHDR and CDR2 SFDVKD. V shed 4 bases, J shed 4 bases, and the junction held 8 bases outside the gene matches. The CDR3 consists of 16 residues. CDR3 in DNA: TGTGCCACCAGTGAATCCAGACAGGGGGGCGCAGATACGCAGTATTTT. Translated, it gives CATSESRQGGADTQYF.

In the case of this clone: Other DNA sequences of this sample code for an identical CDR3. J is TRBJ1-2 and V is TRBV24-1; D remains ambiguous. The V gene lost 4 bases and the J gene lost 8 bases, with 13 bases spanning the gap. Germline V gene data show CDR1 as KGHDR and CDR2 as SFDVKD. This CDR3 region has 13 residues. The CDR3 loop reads CATSEAGGRGYTF. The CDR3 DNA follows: TGTGCCACCAGTGAAGCAGGCGGCAGAGGCTACACCTTC.

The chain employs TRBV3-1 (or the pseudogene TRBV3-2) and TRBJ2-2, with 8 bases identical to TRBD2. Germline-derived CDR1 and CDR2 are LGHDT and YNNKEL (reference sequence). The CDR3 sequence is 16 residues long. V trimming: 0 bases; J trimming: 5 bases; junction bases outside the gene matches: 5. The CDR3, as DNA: TGTGCCAGCAGCCAAGATGTAGCGGGGAGAACCGGGGAGCTGTTTTTT. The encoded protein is CASSQDVAGRTGELFF.

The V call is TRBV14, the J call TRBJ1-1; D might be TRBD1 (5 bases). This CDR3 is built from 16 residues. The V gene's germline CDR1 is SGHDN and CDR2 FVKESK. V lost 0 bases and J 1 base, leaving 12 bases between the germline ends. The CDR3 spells CASSQELGAGNTEAFF. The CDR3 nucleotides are TGTGCCAGCAGCCAAGAGCTAGGGGCAGGGAACACTGAAGCTTTCTTT.

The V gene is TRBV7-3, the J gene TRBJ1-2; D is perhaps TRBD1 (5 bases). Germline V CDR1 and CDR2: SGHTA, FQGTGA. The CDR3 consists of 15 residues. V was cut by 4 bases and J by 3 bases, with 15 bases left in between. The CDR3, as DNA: TGTGCCAGCAGCTCGCCCTATTGGGGGGACTATGGCTACACCTTC. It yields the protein CASSSPYWGDYGYTF.

The CDR3 DNA is TGCGCCAGCAGTCAATCTGGGATTGGCAATCAGCCCCAGCATTTT. It codes for CASSQSGIGNQPQHF. The chain employs TRBV23-1 and TRBJ1-5, with unresolved D. TRBV23-1 is known as an ORF, though its function is uncertain. The CDR3 is 15 residues long. V lost 0 bases and J 2 bases, leaving 8 bases between the germline ends.